Below, 6 T cell receptor beta chains from the same sample are listed, as sequenced in a study of blood T cell repertoires in COVID-19. Produced via immunoSEQ multiplex PCR; TCRdb's table is partial and in-frame only. Here the sample spans about 43,000 clones, more than 80% being singletons. Material for sequencing was peripheral blood. Receptor source: a man aged 80 or over in a cohort sampled during active COVID-19.

This chain uses TRBV6-4 with TRBJ1-6; 8 nucleotides align to TRBD1. The trim removed 0 bases at V and 2 bases at J, leaving 9 bases unmatched. The germline V gene has CDR1 MRHNA and CDR2 SNTAGT. This CDR3 has 19 amino acids. In DNA form, the CDR3 reads TGTGCCAGCAGTGACTCATTCGGACAGGGCAGGCCCTATAATTCACCCCTCCACTTT. Translation: CASSDSFGQGRPYNSPLHF.

V gene TRBV7-6 combines with J gene TRBJ1-4; D ambiguous. Germline V lookup: CDR1 SGHVS, CDR2 FNYEAQ. Trimming stripped 1 base from V and 0 bases from J, with 6 bases between. The CDR3 contains 15 residues. CDR3 DNA: TGTGCCAGCAGCTTAGGAGTTGCAACTAATGAAAAACTGTTTTTT. Translation gives CASSLGVATNEKLFF.

This clone was seen only once. The V and J genes are TRBV7-8 and TRBJ1-2; D may be TRBD1 (5 bases). The V and J ends lost 5 bases and 8 bases respectively, with 18 bases between them. The CDR3 extends over 14 amino acids. Germline CDR1 SGHVS, CDR2 FQNEAQ. The CDR3, as DNA: TGTGCCAGCAGCCGGGGCAGGGCGGCTATCGGCTACACCTTC. Protein sequence: CASSRGRAAIGYTF.

The gene calls are TRBV11-1 and TRBJ1-3; 8 bases match TRBD1. The CDR3 contains 16 residues. Trimming cost V 3 bases and J 0 bases; bases outside gene matches: 4. Germline-derived CDR1 and CDR2 are SGHAT and FQDESV (reference sequence). The CDR3 region has the DNA TGTGCCAGCAGCTTGGGACAGGTGAACTCTGGAAACACCATATATTTT. Its protein product is CASSLGQVNSGNTIYF.

The chain uses TRBV6-2 or TRBV6-3 and TRBJ2-7; 7 bases are a match to TRBD1. Germline assignment: CDR1 MNHEY and CDR2 SVGEGT. J was trimmed by 2 bases and V by 5 bases; bases with no gene match: 6. The CDR3 is 14 amino acids. The CDR3, as DNA: TGTGCCAGCAGTAGACAGGGAAGGACCTACGAGCAGTACTTC. Its translation is CASSRQGRTYEQYF.

This clone was seen a few times. The gene calls are TRBV27 and TRBJ2-7, with D maybe TRBD1 (6 bases). The CDR3 has 14 amino acids. Germline V lookup: CDR1 MNHEY, CDR2 SMNVEV (reference sequence). The V end lost 3 bases, the J end lost 3 bases, and 12 bases lay between the germline ends. The chain's CDR3 is CASSLGQGYYEQYF. CDR3 sequence (DNA): TGTGCCAGCAGTTTGGGGCAGGGGTACTACGAGCAGTACTTC.